This TCR beta chain was found in a study of T cell responses to AZD1222 COVID-19 vaccine. Study-wide results and caveats: No day 14 peak samples; only post-peak repertoires were characterized. Most donors were white British, females outnumbered males, and clonal diversity was possibly underestimated. Compared with day 0, the breadth and depth of the Spike-specific TCR repertoire rose significantly after two doses of AZD1222.

Sequencing used immunoSEQ multiplex PCR; TCRdb keeps in-frame clones, though not all of them. The sample has about 110,000 clones, 87% seen once. For this clone: No antigen is known for it.

The germline V gene encodes CDR1 LGHNA and CDR2 YNFKEQ. Deletions cut 4 bases from V and 5 bases from J, with 14 bases between. CDR3 length: 15 amino acids. The sequence was collected from an adult who received the AZD1222 COVID-19 vaccine. The chain has TRBV4-2 and TRBJ1-4; D might be TRBD1 (6 bases). The sample consisted of peripheral blood, taken 28 days after the second AZD1222 dose. In nucleotides, the CDR3 is TGTGCCAGCAGCCGAGCACAGGGATTAAATGAAAAACTGTTTTTT. Translated: CASSRAQGLNEKLFF.